The clone carrying this TCR beta chain appeared a few times. Each CDR3 protein gets one entry after TCRdb re-called the RT-PCR reads with MiXCR. The data contain more than 450,000 distinct CDR3 sequences, around 11% of them seen just once; the ten biggest clones take up approximately 11%. Germline CDR1 and CDR2: MNHEY and SVGAGI. This CDR3 contains 14 residues. The V gene lost 2 bases and the J gene lost 8 bases, with 15 bases spanning the gap. This record comes from a study of response to subunit inactivated influenza vaccine. The sample was also reused in another study, on T cells expressing NK-cell markers. In that study: TCR beta cDNA was generated via 5'RACE template switching incorporating UMIs.

The sample was PBMCs from blood, taken on the day of vaccination. V and J are TRBV6-5 and TRBJ1-2, with a tentative D call TRBD1 (5 bases). The source is a man over 45 who received an inactivated influenza vaccine. The CDR3 reads CASSYHGASLGYTF. DNA of the CDR3: TGTGCCAGCAGTTACCACGGGGCGTCTCTGGGCTACACCTTC.